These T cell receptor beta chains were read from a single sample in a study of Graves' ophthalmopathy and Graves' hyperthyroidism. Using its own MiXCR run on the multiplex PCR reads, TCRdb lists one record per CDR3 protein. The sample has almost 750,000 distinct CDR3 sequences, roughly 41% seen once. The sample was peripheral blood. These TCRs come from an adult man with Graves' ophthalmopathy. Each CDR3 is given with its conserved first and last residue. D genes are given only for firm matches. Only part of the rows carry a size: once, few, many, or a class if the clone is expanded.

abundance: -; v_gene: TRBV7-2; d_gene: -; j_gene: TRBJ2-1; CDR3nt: TGTGCCAGCAGCTTAGCGTTCGTCGAGCAGTTCTTC; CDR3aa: CASSLAFVEQFF
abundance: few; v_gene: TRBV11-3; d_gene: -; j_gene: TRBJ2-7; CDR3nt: TGTGCCAGCAGCCTCCGCGAAGTCGCCTACGAGCAGTACTTC; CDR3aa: CASSLREVAYEQYF
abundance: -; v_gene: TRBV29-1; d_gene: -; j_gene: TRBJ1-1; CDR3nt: TGCAGCGTTGAAGTTGGGAGCACTGAAGCTTTCTTT; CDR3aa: CSVEVGSTEAFF
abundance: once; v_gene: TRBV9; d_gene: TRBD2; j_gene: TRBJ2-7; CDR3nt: TGTGCCAGCAGGCGGGGGGCCCCTACGGGCGAGCAGTACTTC; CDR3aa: CASRRGAPTGEQYF
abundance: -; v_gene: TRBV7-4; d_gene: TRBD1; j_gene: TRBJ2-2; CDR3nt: TGTGCCAGCAGCTCTCGGGACAGGGATGCCGGGGAGCTGTTTTTT; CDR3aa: CASSSRDRDAGELFF
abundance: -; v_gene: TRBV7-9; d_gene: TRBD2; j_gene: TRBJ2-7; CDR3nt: TGTGCCAGCAGTGAAGCCCTCGGGGGGGCCTTTCGCGTCGAGCAGTACTTC; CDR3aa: CASSEALGGAFRVEQYF
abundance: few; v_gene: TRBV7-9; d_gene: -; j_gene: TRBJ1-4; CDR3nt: TGTGCCAGCAGCTTAGCGGGGGGTTTTACTGAAAAACTGTTTTTT; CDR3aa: CASSLAGGFTEKLFF
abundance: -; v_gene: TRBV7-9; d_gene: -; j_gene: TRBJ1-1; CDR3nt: TGTGCCAGCAGCGCCCATGGGGGTTTGACTGAAGCTTTCTTT; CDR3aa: CASSAHGGLTEAFF
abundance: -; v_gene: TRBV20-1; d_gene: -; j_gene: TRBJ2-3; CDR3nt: TGCAGTGCCATTCCTATCGATACGCAGTATTTT; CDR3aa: CSAIPIDTQYF
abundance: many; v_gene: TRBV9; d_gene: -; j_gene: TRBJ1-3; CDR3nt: TGTGCCAGCAGCGTGCAGATTGGAAACACCATATATTTT; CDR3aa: CASSVQIGNTIYF
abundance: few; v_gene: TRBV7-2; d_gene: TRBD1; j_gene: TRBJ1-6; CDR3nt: TGTGCCAGCAGCTTAGAACAGGGGTATTCACCCCTCCACTTT; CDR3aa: CASSLEQGYSPLHF
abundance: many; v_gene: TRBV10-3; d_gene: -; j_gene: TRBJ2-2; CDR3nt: TGTGCCATCAGTGAGTCTCGGGCCGCTGCGAACACCGGGGAGCTGTTTTTT; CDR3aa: CAISESRAAANTGELFF
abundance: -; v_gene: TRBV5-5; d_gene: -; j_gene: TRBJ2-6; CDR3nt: TGTGCCAGCAGCTTGGGACTGCCCTCTGGGGCCAACGTCCTGACTTTC; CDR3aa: CASSLGLPSGANVLTF
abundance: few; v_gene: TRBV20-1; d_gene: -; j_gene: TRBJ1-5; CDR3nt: TGCAGTGCAGCCCCGGGACCCTGGGGCAATCAGCCCCAGCATTTT; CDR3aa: CSAAPGPWGNQPQHF
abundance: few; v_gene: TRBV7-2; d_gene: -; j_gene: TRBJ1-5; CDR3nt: TGTGCCAGCAGCTTAGTCAGGGCTTCGGGCAATCAGCCCCAGCATTTT; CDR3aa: CASSLVRASGNQPQHF
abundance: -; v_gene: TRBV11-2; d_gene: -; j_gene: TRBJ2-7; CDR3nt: TGTGCCAGCAGCGCACAGCAATTTAGTCGGAATCCTGGGGCCTACGAGCAGTACTTC; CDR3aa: CASSAQQFSRNPGAYEQYF
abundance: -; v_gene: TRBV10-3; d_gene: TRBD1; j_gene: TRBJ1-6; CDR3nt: TGTGCCATCATTCCCGACAGGGTAGAAAAAAGATCCTATAATTCACCCCTCCACTTT; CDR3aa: CAIIPDRVEKRSYNSPLHF
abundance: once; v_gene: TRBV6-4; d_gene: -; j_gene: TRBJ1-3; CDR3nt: TGTGCCAGCAGTCCAGTACTGAGGAGGCTAGACTCTGGAAACACCATATATTTT; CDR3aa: CASSPVLRRLDSGNTIYF
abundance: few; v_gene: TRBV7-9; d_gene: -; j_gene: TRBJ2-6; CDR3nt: TGTGCCAGCAGCTTCCTACGAGGGGGGTATGGGGCCAACGTCCTGACTTTC; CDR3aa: CASSFLRGGYGANVLTF
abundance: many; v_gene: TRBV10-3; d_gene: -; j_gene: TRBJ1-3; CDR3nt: TGTGCCATCAGTGAGTCATACGGACTTCCGTCTAGCTCTGGAAACACCATATATTTT; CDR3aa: CAISESYGLPSSSGNTIYF
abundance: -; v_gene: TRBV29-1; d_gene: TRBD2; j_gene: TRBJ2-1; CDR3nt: TGCAGCGTTGGGACTAGCGGGAGTGGAGAGCAGTTCTTC; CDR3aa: CSVGTSGSGEQFF
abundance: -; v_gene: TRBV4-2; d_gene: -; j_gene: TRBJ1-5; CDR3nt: TGTGCCAGCAGCCAAGAACTTGAGCGCCAGCATTTT; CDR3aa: CASSQELERQHF
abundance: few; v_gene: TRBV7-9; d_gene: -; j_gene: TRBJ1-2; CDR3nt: TGCGCCAGCAGCCAAGCGCAGGGGACGTATGGCTACACCTTC; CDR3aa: CASSQAQGTYGYTF
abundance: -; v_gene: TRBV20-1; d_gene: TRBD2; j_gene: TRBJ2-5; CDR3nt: TGCAGTGCTCCAAGAAGCGGGAACGTGGAGGAGGCCCAGTACTTC; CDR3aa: CSAPRSGNVEEAQYF
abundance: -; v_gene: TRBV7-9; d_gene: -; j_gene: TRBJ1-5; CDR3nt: TGTGCCAGCAGCTTAGGGCGTATAAATCAGCCCCAGCATTTT; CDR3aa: CASSLGRINQPQHF
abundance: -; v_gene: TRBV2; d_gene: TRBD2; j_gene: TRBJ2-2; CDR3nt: TGTGCCAGCAGCTTAGGACTAGCGGGATTGATCGGGGAGCTGTTTTTT; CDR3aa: CASSLGLAGLIGELFF
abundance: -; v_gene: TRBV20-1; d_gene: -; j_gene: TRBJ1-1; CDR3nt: TGCAGTGCTCGAGGGGGTACAGGGTTGTTCACTGAAGCTTTCTTT; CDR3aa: CSARGGTGLFTEAFF
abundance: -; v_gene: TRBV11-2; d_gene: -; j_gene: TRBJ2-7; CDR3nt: TGTGCCAGCAGCGTTGTAGGCGGAGGAGCCTACGAGCAGTACTTC; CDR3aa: CASSVVGGGAYEQYF
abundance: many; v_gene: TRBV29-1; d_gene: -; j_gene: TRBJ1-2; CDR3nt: TGCAGCGGGGGGGCTCCTAACTATGGCTACACCTTC; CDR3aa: CSGGAPNYGYTF
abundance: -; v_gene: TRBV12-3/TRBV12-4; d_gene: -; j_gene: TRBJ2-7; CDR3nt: TGTGCCAGCAGTTACCTTTTTGGTCAGAGTACCTACGAGCAGTACTTC; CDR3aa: CASSYLFGQSTYEQYF
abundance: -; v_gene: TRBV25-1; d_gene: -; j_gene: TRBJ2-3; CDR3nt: TGTGCCAGCAGTGACTCAGATACGCAGTATTTT; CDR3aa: CASSDSDTQYF
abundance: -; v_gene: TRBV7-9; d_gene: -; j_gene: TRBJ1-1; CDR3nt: TGCGCCAGCAGCCAATCTTTCACGGTTGGGGGGAGCACTGAAGCTTTCTTT; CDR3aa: CASSQSFTVGGSTEAFF
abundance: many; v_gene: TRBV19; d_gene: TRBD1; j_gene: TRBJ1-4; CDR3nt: TGTGCCAGTAGCCCGGGACAGTCTAATGAAAAACTGTTTTTT; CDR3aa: CASSPGQSNEKLFF
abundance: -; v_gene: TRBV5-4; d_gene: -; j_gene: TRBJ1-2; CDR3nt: TGTGCCAGCAGCTTCACAGGGAGTCCGGACTATGGCTACACCTTC; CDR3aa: CASSFTGSPDYGYTF
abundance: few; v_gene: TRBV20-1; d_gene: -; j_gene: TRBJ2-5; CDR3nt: TGCAGTGCTAGAAGGGGAGAGGAGACCCAGTACTTC; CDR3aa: CSARRGEETQYF
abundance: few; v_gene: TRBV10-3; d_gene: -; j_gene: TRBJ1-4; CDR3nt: TGTGCCAGCAGTGAACAGGCAGGAACTAATGAAAAACTGTTTTTT; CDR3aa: CASSEQAGTNEKLFF
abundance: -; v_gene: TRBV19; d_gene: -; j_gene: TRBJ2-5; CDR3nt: TGTGCCAGTAGTGTATCGGGGGTACAGGAGACCCAGTACTTC; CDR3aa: CASSVSGVQETQYF
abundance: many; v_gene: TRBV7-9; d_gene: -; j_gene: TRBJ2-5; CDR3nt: TGTGCCAGCAGCTTAGTTGGGCGCGAGACCCAGTACTTC; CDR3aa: CASSLVGRETQYF
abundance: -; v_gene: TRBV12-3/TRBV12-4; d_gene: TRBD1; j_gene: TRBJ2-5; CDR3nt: TGTGCCAGCAGTAGGACAGGGTTGGGGACCAAGTACTTC; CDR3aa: CASSRTGLGTKYF
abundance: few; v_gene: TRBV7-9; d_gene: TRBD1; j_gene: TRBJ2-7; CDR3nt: TGTGCCAGCAGCAAGACAGGGGTTCCGTCCTACGAGCAGTACTTC; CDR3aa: CASSKTGVPSYEQYF